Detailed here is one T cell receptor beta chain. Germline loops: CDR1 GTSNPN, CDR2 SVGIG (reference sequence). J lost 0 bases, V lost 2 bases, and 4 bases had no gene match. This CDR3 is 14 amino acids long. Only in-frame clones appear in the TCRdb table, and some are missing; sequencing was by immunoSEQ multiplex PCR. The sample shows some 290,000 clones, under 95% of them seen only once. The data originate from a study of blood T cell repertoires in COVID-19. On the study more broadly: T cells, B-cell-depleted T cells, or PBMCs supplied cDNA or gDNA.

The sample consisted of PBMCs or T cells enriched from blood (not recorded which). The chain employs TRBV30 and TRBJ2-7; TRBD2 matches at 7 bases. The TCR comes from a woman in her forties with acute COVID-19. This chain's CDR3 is CAWSIGGSSYEQYF. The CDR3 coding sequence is TGTGCCTGGAGTATCGGGGGGAGCTCCTACGAGCAGTACTTC.